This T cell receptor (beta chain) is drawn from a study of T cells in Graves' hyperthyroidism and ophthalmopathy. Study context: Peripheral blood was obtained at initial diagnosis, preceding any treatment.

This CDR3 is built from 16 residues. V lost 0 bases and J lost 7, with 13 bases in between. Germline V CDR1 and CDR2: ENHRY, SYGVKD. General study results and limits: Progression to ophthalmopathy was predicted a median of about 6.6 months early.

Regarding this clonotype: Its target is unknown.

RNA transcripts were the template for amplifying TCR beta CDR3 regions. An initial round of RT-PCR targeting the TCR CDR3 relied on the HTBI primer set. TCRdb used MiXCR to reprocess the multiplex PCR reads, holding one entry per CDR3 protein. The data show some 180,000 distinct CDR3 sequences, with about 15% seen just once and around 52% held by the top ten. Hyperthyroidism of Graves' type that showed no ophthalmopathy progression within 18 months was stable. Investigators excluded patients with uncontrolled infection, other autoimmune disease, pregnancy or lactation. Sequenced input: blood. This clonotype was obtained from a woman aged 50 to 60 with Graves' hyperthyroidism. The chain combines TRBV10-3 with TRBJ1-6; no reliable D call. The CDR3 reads CAISESTPQGNSPLHF. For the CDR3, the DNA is TGTGCCATCAGTGAGTCGACCCCTCAAGGGAATTCACCCCTCCACTTT.